Shown below are 10 T cell receptor beta chains from a single sample sequenced in a study of blood T cell repertoires in COVID-19 (dated by TCRdb to about 2020). The library was produced with the immunoSEQ multiplex PCR assay. The table comes from immuneACCESS by way of TCRdb, which keeps in-frame sequences with V and J called. Part of the clones is missing from these tables; in studies checked, under half for an unresolved V gene and the rest for unknown reasons. This sample gives under 150,000 clones in total; roughly 79% of them show up just once. 20% to 25% of the sample belongs to the ten largest clones. What was sequenced was peripheral blood. The receptors were sampled from a human donor in a cohort sampled during active COVID-19.

The genes are TRBV6-5 and TRBJ1-5; D possibly corresponds to TRBD1 (5 bases). Deletions cut 10 bases from V and 1 base from J, with 17 bases between. The CDR3 spans 15 residues. The germline V gene has CDR1 MNHEY and CDR2 SVGAGI. In DNA form, the CDR3 reads TGTGCCACCTCAGAGAGGACACCCAGCAATCAGCCCCAGCATTTT. Its translation: CATSERTPSNQPQHF.

This chain links TRBV11-3 with TRBJ2-1, with 11 bases identical to TRBD2. The germline V gene has CDR1 SGHNT and CDR2 YENEEA. The CDR3 consists of 16 residues. The V gene end was trimmed by 1 base and the J gene end by 7 bases; junction bases not matched to a gene: 6. The CDR3 reads CASSLGLAGGSNEQFF. The CDR3, as DNA: TGTGCCAGCAGCTTAGGCCTAGCGGGGGGTTCTAATGAGCAGTTCTTC.

This chain uses TRBV19 with TRBJ1-5; 7 bases map to TRBD1. Trimming cost V 1 base and J 1 base; bases outside gene matches: 7. Germline CDR1 reads LNHDA; CDR2 reads SQIVND (reference sequence). The CDR3 covers 17 residues. Here the CDR3 reads CASSIVRGLESNQPQHF. CDR3 coding DNA: TGTGCCAGTAGTATAGTTAGGGGGCTGGAGAGCAATCAGCCCCAGCATTTT. Drawing the rest from reference TRBV19 and TRBJ1-5, the complete variable domain is DGGITQSPKYLFRKEGQNVTLSCEQNLNHDAMYWYRQDPGQGLRLIYYSQIVNDFQKGDIAEGYSVSREKKESFPLTVTSAQKNPTAFYLCASSIVRGLESNQPQHFGDGTRLSIL.

The chain employs TRBV15 and TRBJ2-5, with a possible D match to TRBD2 (5 bases). The CDR3 extends over 14 amino acids. Germline lookup yields CDR1 LNHNV and CDR2 YYDKDF (reference sequence). The ends were cut back, 3 bases at V and 2 bases at J, with 10 bases in the middle. CDR3 loop: CATSRAGVQETQYF. CDR3 nucleotides: TGTGCCACCAGCAGGGCGGGTGTACAAGAGACCCAGTACTTC.

This rearrangement joins TRBV3-1 (or the pseudogene TRBV3-2) to TRBJ2-5; 8 nucleotides line up with TRBD2. The CDR3 extends over 15 amino acids. Germline trimming cut 3 bases from V and 7 bases from J; bases unmatched to any gene: 10. The V gene's germline CDR1 is LGHDT and CDR2 YNNKEL (reference sequence). CDR3 DNA: TGTGCCAGCAGCCAGAACCCCGGGGGGGCTGGGACCCAGTACTTC. Translation gives CASSQNPGGAGTQYF.

CDR3 sequence: CSVEDPASGVSGANVLTF. DNA for the CDR3: TGCAGCGTTGAAGATCCTGCTAGCGGAGTCTCTGGGGCCAACGTCCTGACTTTC. The chain links TRBV29-1 to TRBJ2-6, with TRBD2 matching 7 bases. Germline V lookup: CDR1 SQVTM, CDR2 ANQGSEA. The CDR3 contains 18 residues. V was pared by 0 bases and J by 0 bases, with 8 bases of the junction left unmatched. The full variable domain, in which reference TRBV29-1 and TRBJ2-6 provide the parts outside the CDR3, is SAVISQKPSRDICQRGTSLTIQCQVDSQVTMMFWYRQQPGQSLTLIATANQGSEATYESGFVIDKFPISRPNLTFSTLTVSNMSPEDSSIYLCSVEDPASGVSGANVLTFGAGSRLTVL.

CDR3 bases: TGTGCCAGCAGCTCCGGGACAGTTCCCGGCTACACCTTC. This encodes CASSSGTVPGYTF. The chain links TRBV7-9 to TRBJ1-2, with 7 positions matching TRBD1. This CDR3 has 13 residues. The germline CDR1 and CDR2 sequences are SEHNR and FQNEAQ (reference sequence). The V gene end was trimmed by 4 bases and the J gene end by 8 bases; junction bases not matched to a gene: 7.

The chain is built from TRBV6-2 or TRBV6-3 and TRBJ2-7; D might be TRBD2 (7 bases). This CDR3 has 11 amino acids. Germline V gives CDR1 MNHEY, CDR2 SVGEGT. The CDR3 DNA is TGTGCCAGCAGTTACCCGGGGGGCACCATGGTC. Translating it yields CASSYPGGTMV.

V gene TRBV30 combines with J gene TRBJ2-7; 11 positions agree with TRBD1. The CDR3 totals 17 residues. J gave up 6 bases and V 4 bases, and 17 bases lay outside the gene matches. Germline V gene lookup returns CDR1 GTSNPN and CDR2 SVGIG (reference sequence). The CDR3 coding sequence is TGTGCCTGGAACGGGGACAGGGGGAGGTATCTAACGGGCGAGCAGTACTTC. This encodes CAWNGDRGRYLTGEQYF.

The V and J genes are TRBV28 and TRBJ1-2; TRBD1 aligns across 7 bases. This CDR3 has 14 amino acids. With 4 bases clipped from V and 3 bases from J, the junction kept 5 bases outside the gene matches. From germline, CDR1 is MDHEN and CDR2 SYDVKM. This chain's CDR3 is CASSSMTGHYGYTF. CDR3 coding DNA: TGTGCCAGCAGTTCTATGACAGGGCACTATGGCTACACCTTC.